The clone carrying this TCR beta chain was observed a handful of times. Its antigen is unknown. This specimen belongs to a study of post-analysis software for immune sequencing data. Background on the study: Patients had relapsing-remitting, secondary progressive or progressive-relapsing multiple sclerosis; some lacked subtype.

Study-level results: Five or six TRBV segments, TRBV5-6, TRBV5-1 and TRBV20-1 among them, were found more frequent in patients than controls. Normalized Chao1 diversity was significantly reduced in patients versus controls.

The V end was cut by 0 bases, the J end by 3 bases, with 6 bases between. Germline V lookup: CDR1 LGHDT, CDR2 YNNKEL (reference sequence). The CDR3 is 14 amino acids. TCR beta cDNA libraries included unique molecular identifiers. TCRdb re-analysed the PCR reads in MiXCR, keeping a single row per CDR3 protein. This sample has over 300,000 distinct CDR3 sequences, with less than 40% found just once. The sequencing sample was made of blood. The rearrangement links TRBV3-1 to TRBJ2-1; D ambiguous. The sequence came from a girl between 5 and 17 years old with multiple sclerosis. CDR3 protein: CASSQDRGYNEQFF. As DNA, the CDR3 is TGTGCCAGCAGCCAAGATCGCGGCTACAATGAGCAGTTCTTC.